Given below is one T cell receptor beta chain in context. Original processing methods: Amplification with reference gene primers provided the estimates of nucleated cell counts. The protocol was immunoSEQ multiplex PCR, while the TCRdb copy is restricted to in-frame clones and leaves out a portion. The DNA gave D and trimming, while V, J and clone size come from that table. Altogether 150,000 to 180,000 clones are present, just under 85% being singletons, with the ten largest covering approximately 30%. These data belong to a study of blood T cell repertoires in COVID-19. In the study overall: Material from acute and convalescent COVID-19 was sourced from the United States, Italy and Spain. The analysed material was cDNA or gDNA that came from T cells, B-cell-depleted T cells, or PBMCs.

Per the germline V gene, CDR1 is SGHVS and CDR2 is FNYEAQ. The CDR3 is made up of 16 amino acids. Trimming cost V 4 bases and J 3 bases; bases outside gene matches: 10. The chain carries TRBV7-6 and TRBJ2-7; 9 nucleotides align to TRBD1. Sequenced: peripheral blood. This receptor was identified in a woman aged 55-69 years with acute or convalescent COVID-19. The CDR3 DNA reads TGTGCCAGCAGCTCAGGGGGGGGGACAGGGAACTACGAGCAGTACTTC. Its protein is CASSSGGGTGNYEQYF.